This T cell receptor (beta chain) comes out of a study of T cell responses to AZD1222 COVID-19 vaccine. Regarding the study as a whole: Nearly half of spike-specific TCRs reportedly go after variant regions that carry no mutations. Spike-wide vaccine-associated CD4 TCRs dominated at 160-218 and 743-854. The peak T cell response came first, and repertoires were sampled only after it.

Regarding this clone: The antigen is not known.

This CDR3 contains 14 residues. V dropped 3 bases and J dropped 1 base, with 6 bases sitting between them. Germline V CDR1 and CDR2: SEHNR, FQNEAQ (reference sequence). Only in-frame clones appear in the TCRdb table, and some are missing; sequencing was by immunoSEQ multiplex PCR. The table has some 95,000 clones, approximately 90% seen once; the top ten hold around 10%. The analysis combined second doses at about 4 or about 12 weeks. The receptor was isolated from an adult who received the AZD1222 COVID-19 vaccine. Sequenced material: peripheral blood, taken 28 days after the second AZD1222 dose. This chain connects TRBV7-9 to TRBJ2-2; D is ambiguous. CDR3 nucleotide sequence: TGTGCCAGCAGCTTTTCAAAGAACACCGGGGAGCTGTTTTTT. As protein: CASSFSKNTGELFF.